Included here is one T cell receptor (beta chain) sequence, with context. The antigen is undetermined. Profiling relied on immunoSEQ multiplex PCR, and the TCRdb table lists in-frame clones only, not all of them. The sample records 70,000 to 80,000 clones, about 92% being singletons. This record belongs to a study of graft-versus-host responses after intestinal transplantation. Germline V lookup: CDR1 SGHDT, CDR2 YYEEEE. V was pared by 3 bases and J by 6 bases, with 13 bases of the junction left unmatched. The CDR3 extends over 17 amino acids. Sequencing was performed on unstimulated CD8+ T cells sorted from spleen or lymph node cells, taken before intestinal transplant. The V gene is TRBV5-6, the J gene TRBJ2-1; 9 bases map to TRBD2. The clonotype originates from a human donor who received an intestinal transplant. The DNA of the CDR3 is TGTGCCAGCAGCTGGAGTATAAGCGGGGGGCCCGGCAATGAGCAGTTCTTC. Its protein product is CASSWSISGGPGNEQFF.